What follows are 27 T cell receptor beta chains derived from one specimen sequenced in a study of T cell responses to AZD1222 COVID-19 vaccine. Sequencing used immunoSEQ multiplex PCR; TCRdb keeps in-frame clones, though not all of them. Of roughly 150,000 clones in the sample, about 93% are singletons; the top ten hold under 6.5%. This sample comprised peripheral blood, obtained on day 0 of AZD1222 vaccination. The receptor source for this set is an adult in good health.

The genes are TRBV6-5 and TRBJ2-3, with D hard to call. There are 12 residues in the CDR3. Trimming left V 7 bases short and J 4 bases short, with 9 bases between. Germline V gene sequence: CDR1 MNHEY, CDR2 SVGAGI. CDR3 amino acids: CASTRLSDTQYF. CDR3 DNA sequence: TGTGCCAGCACCCGACTTTCAGATACGCAGTATTTT.

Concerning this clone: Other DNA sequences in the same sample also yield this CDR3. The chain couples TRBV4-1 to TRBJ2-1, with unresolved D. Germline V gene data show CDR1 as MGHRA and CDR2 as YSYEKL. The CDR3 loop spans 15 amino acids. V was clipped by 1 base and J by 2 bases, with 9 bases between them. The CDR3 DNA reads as TGCGCCAGCAGCCAAGGGGGAACAGCCTACAATGAGCAGTTCTTC. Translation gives CASSQGGTAYNEQFF.

The CDR3 nucleotides read TGTGCCAGCAGACAGGGCCGTGGGGCGACCCAGTACTTC. Its translation is CASRQGRGATQYF. The V and J genes are TRBV27 and TRBJ2-5; a weak D match, TRBD1 (6 bases). The CDR3 covers 13 residues. Germline CDR1 and CDR2: MNHEY and SMNVEV (reference sequence). The ends were cut back, 6 bases at V and 7 bases at J, with 15 bases in the middle.

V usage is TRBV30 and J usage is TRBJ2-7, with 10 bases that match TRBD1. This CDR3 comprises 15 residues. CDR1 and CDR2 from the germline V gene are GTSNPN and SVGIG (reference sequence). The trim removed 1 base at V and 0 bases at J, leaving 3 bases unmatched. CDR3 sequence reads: CAWSGGDRGSYEQYF. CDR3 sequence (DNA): TGTGCCTGGAGTGGAGGGGACAGGGGCTCCTACGAGCAGTACTTC.

The CDR3: CASSIDSTDTQYF. CDR3 DNA: TGTGCCAGCAGCATCGACAGCACAGATACGCAGTATTTT. The J gene is TRBJ2-3, the V gene TRBV9; D remains ambiguous. The CDR3 contains 13 residues. CDR1 and CDR2 from the germline V gene are SGDLS and YYNGEE. The V end was cut by 4 bases, the J end by 0 bases, with 6 bases between.

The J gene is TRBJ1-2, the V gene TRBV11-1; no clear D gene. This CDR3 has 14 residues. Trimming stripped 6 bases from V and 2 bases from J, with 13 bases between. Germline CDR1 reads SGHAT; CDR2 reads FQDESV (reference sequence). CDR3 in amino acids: CASSREGSNYGYTF. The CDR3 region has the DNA TGTGCCAGCAGTAGGGAGGGATCGAACTATGGCTACACCTTC.

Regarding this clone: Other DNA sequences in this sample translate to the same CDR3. The CDR3 sequence is CASSEGLAGYNEQFF. DNA of the CDR3: TGTGCCAGCAGTGAAGGGCTAGCGGGGTACAATGAGCAGTTCTTC. The chain uses TRBV2 and TRBJ2-1, with 9 bases aligning to TRBD2. The CDR3 sequence is 15 residues long. CDR1 is SNHLY and CDR2 is FYNNEI in the germline V gene. After removal of 1 base from V and 4 bases from J, the junction contained 2 bases not matched to a gene.

The CDR3 DNA reads TGTGCCAGCTCTGGGATCGGGCGCTACAATGAGCAGTTCTTC. This translates into CASSGIGRYNEQFF. The rearrangement joins TRBV5-4 to TRBJ2-1; no firm D call. The CDR3 loop spans 14 amino acids. V was cut by 7 bases and J by 3 bases, with 14 bases left in between. CDR1 SGHNT and CDR2 YYREEE come from the germline V gene (reference sequence).

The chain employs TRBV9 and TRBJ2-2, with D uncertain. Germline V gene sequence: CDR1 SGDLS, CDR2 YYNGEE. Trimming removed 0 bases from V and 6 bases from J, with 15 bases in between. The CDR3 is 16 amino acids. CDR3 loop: CASSVGLPRVAGELFF. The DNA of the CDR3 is TGTGCCAGCAGCGTAGGGCTACCTCGGGTAGCCGGGGAGCTGTTTTTT.

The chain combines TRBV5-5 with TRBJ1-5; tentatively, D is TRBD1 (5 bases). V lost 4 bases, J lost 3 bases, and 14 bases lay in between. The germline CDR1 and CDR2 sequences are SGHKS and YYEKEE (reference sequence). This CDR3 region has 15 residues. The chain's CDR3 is CASSIRDVSNQPQHF. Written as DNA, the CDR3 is TGTGCCAGCAGCATCCGGGACGTTTCCAATCAGCCCCAGCATTTT.

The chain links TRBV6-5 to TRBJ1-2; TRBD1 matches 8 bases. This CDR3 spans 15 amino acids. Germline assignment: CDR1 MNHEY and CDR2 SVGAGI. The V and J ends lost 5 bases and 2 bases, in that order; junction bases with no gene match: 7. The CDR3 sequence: CASSRDRGHNYGYTF. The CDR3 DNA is TGTGCCAGCAGTCGCGACAGGGGTCACAACTATGGCTACACCTTC.

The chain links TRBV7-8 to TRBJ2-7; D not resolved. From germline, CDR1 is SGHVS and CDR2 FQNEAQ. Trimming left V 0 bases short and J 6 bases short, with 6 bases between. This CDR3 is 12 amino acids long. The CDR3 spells CASSLALSEQYF. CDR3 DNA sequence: TGTGCCAGCAGCTTAGCACTCAGCGAGCAGTACTTC.

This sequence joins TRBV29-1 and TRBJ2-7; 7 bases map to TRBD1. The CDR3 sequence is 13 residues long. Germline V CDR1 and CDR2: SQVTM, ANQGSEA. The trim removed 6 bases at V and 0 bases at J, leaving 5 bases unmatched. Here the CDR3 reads CSVIRDSSYEQYF. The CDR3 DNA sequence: TGCAGCGTGATCCGGGACAGCTCCTACGAGCAGTACTTC.

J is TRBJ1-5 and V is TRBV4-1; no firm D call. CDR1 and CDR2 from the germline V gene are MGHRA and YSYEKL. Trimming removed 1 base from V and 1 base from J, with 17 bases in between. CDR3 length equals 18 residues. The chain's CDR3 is CASSQVGSDRSSNQPQHF. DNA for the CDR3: TGCGCCAGCAGCCAAGTGGGGAGCGATCGCTCGAGCAATCAGCCCCAGCATTTT.

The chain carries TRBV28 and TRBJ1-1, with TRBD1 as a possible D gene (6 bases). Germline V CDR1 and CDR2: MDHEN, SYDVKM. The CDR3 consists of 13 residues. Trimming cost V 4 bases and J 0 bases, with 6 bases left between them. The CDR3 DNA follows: TGTGCCAGCAGTTGGGACATGAACACTGAAGCTTTCTTT. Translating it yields CASSWDMNTEAFF.

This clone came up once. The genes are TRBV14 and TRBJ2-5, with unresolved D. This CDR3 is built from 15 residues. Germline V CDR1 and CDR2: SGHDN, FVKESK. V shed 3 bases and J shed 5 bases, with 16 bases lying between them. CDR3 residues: CASSQGTATKETQYF. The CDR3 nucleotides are TGTGCCAGCAGCCAGGGAACAGCTACCAAGGAGACCCAGTACTTC.

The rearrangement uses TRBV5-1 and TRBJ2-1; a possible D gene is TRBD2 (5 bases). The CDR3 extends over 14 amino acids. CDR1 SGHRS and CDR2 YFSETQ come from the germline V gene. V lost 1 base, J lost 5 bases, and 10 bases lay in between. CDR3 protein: CASSLSETNNEQFF. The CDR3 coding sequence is TGCGCCAGCAGCTTGTCGGAGACTAACAATGAGCAGTTCTTC.

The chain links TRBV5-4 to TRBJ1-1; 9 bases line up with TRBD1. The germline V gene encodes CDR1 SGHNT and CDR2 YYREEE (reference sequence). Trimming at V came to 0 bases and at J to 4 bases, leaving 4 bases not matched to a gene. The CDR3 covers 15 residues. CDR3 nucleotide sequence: TGTGCCAGCAGCTTGGACAGGGGGCTTGGCACTGAAGCTTTCTTT. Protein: CASSLDRGLGTEAFF.

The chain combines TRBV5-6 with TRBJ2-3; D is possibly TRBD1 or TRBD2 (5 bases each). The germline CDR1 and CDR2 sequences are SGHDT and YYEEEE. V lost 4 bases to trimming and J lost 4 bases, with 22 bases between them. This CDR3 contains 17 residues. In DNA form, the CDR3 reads TGTGCCAGCAGCGGGCCGGGACCTCAAATAGGGGCAGATACGCAGTATTTT. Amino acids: CASSGPGPQIGADTQYF.

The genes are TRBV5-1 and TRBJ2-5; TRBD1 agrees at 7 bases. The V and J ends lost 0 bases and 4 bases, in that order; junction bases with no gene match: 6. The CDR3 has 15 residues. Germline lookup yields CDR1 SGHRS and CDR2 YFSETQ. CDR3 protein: CASSLVSAGGETQYF. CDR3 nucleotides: TGCGCCAGCAGCTTGGTGTCGGCAGGGGGAGAGACCCAGTACTTC. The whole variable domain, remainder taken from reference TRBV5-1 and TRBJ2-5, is KAGVTQTPRYLIKTRGQQVTLSCSPISGHRSVSWYQQTPGQGLQFLFEYFSETQRNKGNFPGRFSGRQFSNSRSEMNVSTLELGDSALYLCASSLVSAGGETQYFGPGTRLLVL.

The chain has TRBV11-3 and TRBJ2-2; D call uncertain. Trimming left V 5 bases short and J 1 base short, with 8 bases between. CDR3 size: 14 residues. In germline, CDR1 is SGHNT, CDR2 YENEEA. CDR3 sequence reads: CASSGRMNTGELFF. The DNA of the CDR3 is TGTGCCAGCAGCGGCAGGATGAACACCGGGGAGCTGTTTTTT.

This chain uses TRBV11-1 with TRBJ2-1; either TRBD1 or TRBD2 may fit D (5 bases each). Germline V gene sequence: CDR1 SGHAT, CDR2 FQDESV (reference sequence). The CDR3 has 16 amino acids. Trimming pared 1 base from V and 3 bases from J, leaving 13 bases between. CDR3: CASSLVGHGIYNEQFF. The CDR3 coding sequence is TGTGCCAGCAGCTTAGTTGGACACGGGATCTACAATGAGCAGTTCTTC.

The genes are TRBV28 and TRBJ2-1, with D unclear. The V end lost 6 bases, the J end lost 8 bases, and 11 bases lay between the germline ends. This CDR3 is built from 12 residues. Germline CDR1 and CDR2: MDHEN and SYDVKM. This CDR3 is CASSSPIYEQFF. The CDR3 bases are TGTGCCAGCAGCTCTCCCATATATGAGCAGTTCTTC.

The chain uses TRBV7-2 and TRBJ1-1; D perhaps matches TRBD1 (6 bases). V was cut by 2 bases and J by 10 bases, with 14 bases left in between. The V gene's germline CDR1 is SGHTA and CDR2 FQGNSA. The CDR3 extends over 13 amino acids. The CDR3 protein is CASSLNPGVGAFF. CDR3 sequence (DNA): TGTGCCAGCAGCTTAAACCCAGGGGTCGGAGCTTTCTTT.

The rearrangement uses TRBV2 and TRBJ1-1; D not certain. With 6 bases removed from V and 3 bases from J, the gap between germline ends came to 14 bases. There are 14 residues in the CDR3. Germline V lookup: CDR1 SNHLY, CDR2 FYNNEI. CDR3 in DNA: TGTGCCAGCAGCCATCGGGTGGGGTACACTGAAGCTTTCTTT. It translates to CASSHRVGYTEAFF.

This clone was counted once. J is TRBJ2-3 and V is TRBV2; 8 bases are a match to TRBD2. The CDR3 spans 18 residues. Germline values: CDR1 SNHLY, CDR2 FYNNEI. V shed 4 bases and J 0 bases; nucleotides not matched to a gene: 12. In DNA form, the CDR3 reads TGTGCCAGCAGTGGAAGCCTTGTATCTAGCGGGAGCACAGATACGCAGTATTTT. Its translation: CASSGSLVSSGSTDTQYF.

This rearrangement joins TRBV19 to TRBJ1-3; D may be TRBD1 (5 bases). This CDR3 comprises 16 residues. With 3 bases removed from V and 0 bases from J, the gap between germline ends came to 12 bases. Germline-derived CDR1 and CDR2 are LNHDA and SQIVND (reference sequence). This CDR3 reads CASSMGGHYSGNTIYF. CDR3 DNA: TGTGCCAGTAGTATGGGTGGACACTACTCTGGAAACACCATATATTTT.